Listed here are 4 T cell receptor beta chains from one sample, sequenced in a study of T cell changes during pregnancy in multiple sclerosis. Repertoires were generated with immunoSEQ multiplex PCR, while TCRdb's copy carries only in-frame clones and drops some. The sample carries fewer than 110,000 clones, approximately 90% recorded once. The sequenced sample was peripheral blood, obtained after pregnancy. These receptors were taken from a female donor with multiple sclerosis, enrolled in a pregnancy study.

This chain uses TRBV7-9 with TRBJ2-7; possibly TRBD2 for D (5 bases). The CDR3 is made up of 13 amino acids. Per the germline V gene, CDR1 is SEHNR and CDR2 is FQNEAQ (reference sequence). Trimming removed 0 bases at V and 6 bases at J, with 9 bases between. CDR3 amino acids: CASSLARVGEQYF. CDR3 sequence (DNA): TGTGCCAGCAGCTTAGCGCGGGTAGGCGAGCAGTACTTC.

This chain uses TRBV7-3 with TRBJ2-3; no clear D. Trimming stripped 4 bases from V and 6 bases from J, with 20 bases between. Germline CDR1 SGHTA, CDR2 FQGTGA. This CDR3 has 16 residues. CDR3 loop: CASSYPLASNEDTQYF. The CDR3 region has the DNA TGTGCCAGCAGCTACCCCTTAGCTAGTAATGAGGATACGCAGTATTTT. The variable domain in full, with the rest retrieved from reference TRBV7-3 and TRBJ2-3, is GAGVSQTPSNKVTEKGKYVELRCDPISGHTALYWYRQSLGQGPEFLIYFQGTGAADDSGLPNDRFFAVRPEGSVSTLKIQRTERGDSAVYLCASSYPLASNEDTQYFGPGTRLTVL.

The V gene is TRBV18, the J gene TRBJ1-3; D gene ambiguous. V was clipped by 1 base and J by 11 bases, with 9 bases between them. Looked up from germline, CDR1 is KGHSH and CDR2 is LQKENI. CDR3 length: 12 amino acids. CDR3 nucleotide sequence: TGTGCCAGCTCACCACGTGAGGTCCCCATATATTTT. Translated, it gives CASSPREVPIYF.

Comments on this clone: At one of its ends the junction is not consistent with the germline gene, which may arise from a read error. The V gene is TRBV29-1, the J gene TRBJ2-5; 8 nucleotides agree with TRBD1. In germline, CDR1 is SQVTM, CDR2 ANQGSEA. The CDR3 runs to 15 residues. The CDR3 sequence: CSVQDTGGFQETQYF. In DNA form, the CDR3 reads TGCAGCGTTCAAGATACAGGGGGATTTCAAGAGACCCAGTACTTC.